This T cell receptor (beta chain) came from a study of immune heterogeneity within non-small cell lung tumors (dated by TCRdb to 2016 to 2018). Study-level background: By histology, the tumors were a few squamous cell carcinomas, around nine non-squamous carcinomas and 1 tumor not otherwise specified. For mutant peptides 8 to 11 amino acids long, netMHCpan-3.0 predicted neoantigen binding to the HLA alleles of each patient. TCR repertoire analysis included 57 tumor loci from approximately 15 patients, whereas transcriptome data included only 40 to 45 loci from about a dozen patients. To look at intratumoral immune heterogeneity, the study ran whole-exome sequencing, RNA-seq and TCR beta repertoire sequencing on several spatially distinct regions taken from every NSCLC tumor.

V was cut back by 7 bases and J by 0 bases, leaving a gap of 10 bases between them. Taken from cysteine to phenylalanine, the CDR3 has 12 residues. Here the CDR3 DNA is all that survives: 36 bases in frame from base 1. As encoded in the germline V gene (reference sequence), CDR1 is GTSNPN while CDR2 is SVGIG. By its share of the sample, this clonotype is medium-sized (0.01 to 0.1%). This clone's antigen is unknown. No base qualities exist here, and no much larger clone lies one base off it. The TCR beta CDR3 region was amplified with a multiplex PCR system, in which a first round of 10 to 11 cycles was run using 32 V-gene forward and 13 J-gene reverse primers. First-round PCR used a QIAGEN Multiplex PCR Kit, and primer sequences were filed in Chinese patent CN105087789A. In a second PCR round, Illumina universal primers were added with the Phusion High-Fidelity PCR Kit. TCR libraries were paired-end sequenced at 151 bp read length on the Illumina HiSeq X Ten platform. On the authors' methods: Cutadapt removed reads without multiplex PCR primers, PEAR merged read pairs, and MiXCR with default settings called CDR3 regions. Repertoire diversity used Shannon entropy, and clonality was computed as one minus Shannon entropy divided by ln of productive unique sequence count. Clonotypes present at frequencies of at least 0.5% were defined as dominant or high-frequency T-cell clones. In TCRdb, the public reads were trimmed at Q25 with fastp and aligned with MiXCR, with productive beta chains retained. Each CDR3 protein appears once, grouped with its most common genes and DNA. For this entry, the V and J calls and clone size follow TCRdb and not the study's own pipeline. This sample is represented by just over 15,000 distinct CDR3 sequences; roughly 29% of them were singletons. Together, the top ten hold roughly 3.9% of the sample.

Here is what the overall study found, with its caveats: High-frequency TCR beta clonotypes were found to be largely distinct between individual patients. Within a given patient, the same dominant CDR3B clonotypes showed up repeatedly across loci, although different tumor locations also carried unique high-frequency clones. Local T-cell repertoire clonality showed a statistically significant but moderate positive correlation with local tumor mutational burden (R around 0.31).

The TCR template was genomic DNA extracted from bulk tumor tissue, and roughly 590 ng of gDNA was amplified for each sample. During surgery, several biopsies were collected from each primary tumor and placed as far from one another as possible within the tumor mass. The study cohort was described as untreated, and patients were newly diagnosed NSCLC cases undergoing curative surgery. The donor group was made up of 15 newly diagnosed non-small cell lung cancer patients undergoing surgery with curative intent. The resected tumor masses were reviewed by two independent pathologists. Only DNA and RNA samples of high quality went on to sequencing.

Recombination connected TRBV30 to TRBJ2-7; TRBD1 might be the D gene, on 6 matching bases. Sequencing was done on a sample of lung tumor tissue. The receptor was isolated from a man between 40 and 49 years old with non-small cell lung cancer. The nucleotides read TGTGCCTTCCGGGACATCTCCTACGAGCAGTACTTC. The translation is CAFRDISYEQYF.